Listed below are T cell receptor beta chains from one sample, sequenced in a study of human T cells and chemical hapten exposure. Using its own MiXCR run on the RACE reads, TCRdb lists one record per CDR3 protein. The sample lists 300,000 to 400,000 distinct CDR3 sequences; 6% to 8.5% were seen once. The sample here was whole blood, taken in connection with sensitization to the hapten diphenylcyclopropenone (DPC). The receptors here all came from a woman under 30 with alopecia areata. Some clones in this sample may be carry-over from other donors' samples. Both conserved end residues are part of each CDR3. A D gene is named only where the DNA matches it firmly. Clone size appears in some rows only: once, few, many, or a class for an expanded clone.

V gene	clone size	J gene	D gene	CDR3 protein	CDR3 DNA
TRBV20-1	few	TRBJ1-2	-	CSARTGSIELYGYTF	TGCAGTGCTAGAACCGGAAGTATTGAGTTATATGGCTACACCTTC
TRBV27	many	TRBJ2-7	TRBD1	CASSLQGDNTYEQYF	TGTGCCAGCAGTTTACAGGGGGACAATACCTACGAGCAGTACTTC
TRBV6-2/TRBV6-3	few	TRBJ1-1	-	CASSYGHWSVGRGTEAFF	TGTGCCAGCAGTTACGGGCATTGGAGTGTCGGTCGGGGCACTGAAGCTTTCTTT
TRBV10-2	few	TRBJ1-5	-	CASEKSGTLGQPQHF	TGCGCCAGCGAAAAGTCAGGGACTCTCGGGCAGCCCCAGCATTTT
TRBV12-3/TRBV12-4	many	TRBJ1-3	TRBD1	CASSPGTALEVTGNTIYF	TGTGCCAGCAGTCCCGGGACAGCCCTTGAGGTCACTGGAAACACCATATATTTT
TRBV21-1	many	TRBJ2-1	-	CASSSSPKRGPLSSYNEQFF	TGTGCCAGCAGCTCTTCACCTAAGCGGGGGCCCTTAAGCTCCTACAATGAGCAGTTCTTC
TRBV7-9	many	TRBJ1-5	-	CASSLGRGPQPQHF	TGTGCCAGCAGCTTAGGGAGGGGTCCTCAGCCCCAGCATTTT
TRBV13	-	TRBJ1-5	TRBD1	CASSYRQGAFNQPQHF	TGTGCCAGCAGCTATAGACAGGGGGCTTTTAATCAGCCCCAGCATTTT
TRBV4-3	-	TRBJ1-5	-	CASSQGPAGASNQPQHF	TGCGCCAGCAGCCAAGGGCCCGCCGGGGCTTCTAATCAGCCCCAGCATTTT
TRBV7-2	few	TRBJ2-3	-	CASSLVDWADTQYF	TGTGCCAGCAGCTTAGTGGACTGGGCGGATACGCAGTATTTT
TRBV12-3/TRBV12-4	many	TRBJ1-6	TRBD1	CASSLTGGGSPLHF	TGTGCCAGCAGCCTGACAGGGGGAGGATCACCCCTCCACTTT
TRBV4-2	few	TRBJ2-3	TRBD2	CASSQDVAGGIGDTQYF	TGTGCCAGCAGCCAAGATGTGGCGGGGGGTATAGGAGATACGCAGTATTTT
TRBV9	-	TRBJ2-1	-	CASSVEGYQYNEQFF	TGTGCCAGCAGCGTAGAGGGGTACCAATACAATGAGCAGTTCTTC
TRBV6-2/TRBV6-3	many	TRBJ2-2	-	CATTRGNWNTGELFF	TGTGCCACCACAAGGGGGAATTGGAACACCGGGGAGCTGTTTTTT
TRBV6-2/TRBV6-3	few	TRBJ1-5	-	CASSPYPISNQPQHF	TGTGCCAGCAGCCCGTACCCGATTAGCAATCAGCCCCAGCATTTT
TRBV20-1	-	TRBJ2-1	-	CSARDRAGALNEQFF	TGCAGTGCTAGAGATCGGGCGGGGGCGCTGAATGAGCAGTTCTTC
TRBV12-3/TRBV12-4	-	TRBJ1-5	TRBD1	CAIRQGVNQPQHF	TGTGCCATCAGACAGGGAGTGAATCAGCCCCAGCATTTT
TRBV7-9	-	TRBJ2-7	-	CASSPPAGFSYEQYF	TGTGCCAGCAGCCCCCCGGCAGGGTTCTCCTACGAGCAGTACTTC
TRBV28	many	TRBJ1-2	-	CASSFQGGNYGYTF	TGTGCCAGCAGTTTTCAAGGGGGGAACTATGGCTACACCTTC
TRBV6-1	-	TRBJ2-3	TRBD1	CASSEELGTGTDTQYF	TGTGCCAGCAGTGAAGAATTAGGGACAGGGACAGATACGCAGTATTTT
TRBV6-4	few	TRBJ1-2	-	CASSDSPVGSNYGYTF	TGTGCCAGCAGTGACTCTCCCGTAGGCAGCAACTATGGCTACACCTTC
TRBV5-1	-	TRBJ2-2	TRBD1	CASSLGDRDTGELFF	TGCGCCAGCAGCTTGGGGGACAGGGACACCGGGGAGCTGTTTTTT
TRBV28	-	TRBJ2-3	TRBD2	CASSFSGAVTSTDTQYF	TGTGCCAGCAGTTTCAGCGGGGCGGTAACTAGCACAGATACGCAGTATTTT
TRBV20-1	-	TRBJ2-7	-	CSARPQRMGSYEQYF	TGCAGTGCTAGACCGCAACGAATGGGAAGTTACGAGCAGTACTTC
TRBV10-3	many	TRBJ1-2	-	CAISETGPIYGYTF	TGTGCCATCAGTGAGACAGGCCCGATCTATGGCTACACCTTC
TRBV24-1	-	TRBJ2-5	-	CATSGSGQETQYF	TGTGCCACCAGTGGCAGCGGGCAAGAGACCCAGTACTTC
TRBV3-1	-	TRBJ1-1	TRBD1	CASSSTGTGDTEAFF	TGTGCCAGCAGCAGTACCGGGACAGGGGACACTGAAGCTTTCTTT
TRBV2	many	TRBJ2-2	-	CASSGAGNRSAGELFF	TGTGCCAGCAGTGGGGCGGGAAATAGGTCGGCCGGGGAGCTGTTTTTT
TRBV29-1	-	TRBJ2-7	-	CSVVGQASYEQYF	TGCAGCGTTGTAGGGCAGGCCTCCTACGAGCAGTACTTC
TRBV9	few	TRBJ1-3	-	CASSVTGSSGNTIYF	TGTGCCAGCAGCGTTACAGGGAGCTCTGGAAACACCATATATTTT
TRBV12-3/TRBV12-4	-	TRBJ2-3	TRBD2	CASSPRLAGSLTDTQYF	TGTGCCAGCAGTCCCCGACTAGCGGGGTCTCTCACAGATACGCAGTATTTT
TRBV6-2/TRBV6-3	-	TRBJ2-1	-	CASSYQSYNEQFF	TGTGCCAGCAGTTATCAGAGTTACAATGAGCAGTTCTTC
TRBV5-1	-	TRBJ2-7	-	CASSLVGGRGKSYEQYF	TGCGCCAGCAGCTTGGTTGGGGGGCGAGGGAAGTCCTACGAGCAGTACTTC
TRBV12-3/TRBV12-4	-	TRBJ1-4	-	CASSLGRGGYGIEKLFF	TGTGCCAGCAGTTTAGGTCGCGGGGGATACGGGATCGAAAAACTGTTTTTT
TRBV27	many	TRBJ1-2	TRBD1	CASSHQGGRSLSGYTF	TGTGCCAGCAGCCATCAGGGGGGGAGGTCGCTCTCTGGCTACACCTTC
TRBV19	-	TRBJ2-3	-	CAIDDSSTDTQYF	TGTGCCATTGACGACTCCAGCACAGATACGCAGTATTTT
TRBV5-1	few	TRBJ2-5	TRBD2	CASRGGGDQETQYF	TGCGCCAGCCGCGGCGGGGGGGACCAAGAGACCCAGTACTTC
TRBV4-3	many	TRBJ1-3	-	CASSQERGNTIYF	TGCGCCAGCAGCCAAGAGAGGGGAAACACCATATATTTT
TRBV12-3/TRBV12-4	many	TRBJ2-7	TRBD1	CASSVQGVVDEQYF	TGTGCCAGCAGTGTACAGGGGGTTGTCGACGAGCAGTACTTC
TRBV20-1	few	TRBJ2-3	-	CSARGRERLSTDTQYF	TGCAGTGCTAGAGGCAGGGAACGGCTTAGCACAGATACGCAGTATTTT
TRBV6-5	few	TRBJ1-1	-	CASTQNFYGTEAFF	TGTGCCAGCACCCAGAATTTCTACGGCACTGAAGCTTTCTTT
TRBV24-1	few	TRBJ2-6	-	CATSKGSGANVLTF	TGTGCCACCAGTAAGGGCTCTGGGGCCAACGTCCTGACTTTC
TRBV29-1	-	TRBJ2-1	-	CSVDGVVSYNEQFF	TGCAGCGTTGATGGGGTTGTTTCCTACAATGAGCAGTTCTTC
TRBV10-3	-	TRBJ2-3	TRBD2	CATTLSGGTDTQYF	TGTGCCACTACGCTGAGCGGGGGCACAGATACGCAGTATTTT
TRBV2	many	TRBJ2-6	TRBD2	CASNPGLAHSGANVLTF	TGTGCCAGCAACCCGGGACTAGCTCACTCTGGGGCCAACGTCCTGACTTTC
TRBV6-5	-	TRBJ2-5	-	CASSYSGGSETQYF	TGTGCCAGCAGTTACTCCGGAGGATCGGAGACCCAGTACTTC
TRBV12-3/TRBV12-4	many	TRBJ2-5	-	CASSFDRRETQYF	TGTGCCAGCAGTTTCGACAGACGAGAGACCCAGTACTTC
TRBV20-1	-	TRBJ1-1	-	CSALTGTAVTEAFF	TGCAGTGCTTTGACCGGGACGGCGGTCACTGAAGCTTTCTTT
TRBV7-9	-	TRBJ1-6	-	CASSPGDRYSPLHF	TGTGCCAGCAGCCCAGGGGACCGTTATTCACCCCTCCACTTT
TRBV18	few	TRBJ2-4	TRBD1	CASSPITGGAAKNIQYF	TGTGCCAGCTCACCCATTACAGGGGGCGCGGCCAAAAACATTCAGTACTTC
TRBV6-2/TRBV6-3	many	TRBJ2-7	-	CASRTTSYEQYF	TGTGCCAGCAGGACGACCTCCTACGAGCAGTACTTC
TRBV20-1	-	TRBJ2-3	TRBD2	CSAPSGGDTDTQYF	TGCAGTGCTCCTAGCGGGGGGGACACAGATACGCAGTATTTT